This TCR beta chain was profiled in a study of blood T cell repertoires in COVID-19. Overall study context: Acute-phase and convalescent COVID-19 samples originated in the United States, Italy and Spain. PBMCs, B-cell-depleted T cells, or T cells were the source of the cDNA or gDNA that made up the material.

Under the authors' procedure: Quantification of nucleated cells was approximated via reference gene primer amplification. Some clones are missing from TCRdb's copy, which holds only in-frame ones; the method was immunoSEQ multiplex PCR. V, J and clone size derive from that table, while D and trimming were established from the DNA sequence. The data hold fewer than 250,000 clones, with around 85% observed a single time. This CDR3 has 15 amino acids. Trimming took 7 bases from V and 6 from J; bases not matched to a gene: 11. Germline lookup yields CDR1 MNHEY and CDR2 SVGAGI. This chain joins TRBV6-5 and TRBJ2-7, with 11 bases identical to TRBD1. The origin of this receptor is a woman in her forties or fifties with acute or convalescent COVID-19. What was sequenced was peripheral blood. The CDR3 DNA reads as TGTGCCAGCACTCAGAGGACAGGGGGCGCGGCCGAGCAGTACTTC. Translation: CASTQRTGGAAEQYF.